This is a list of T cell receptor beta chains from one sample in a study of low-dose radiotherapy and immunotherapy resistance in tumors. TCRdb recomputed calls from the reads with MiXCR, one row per CDR3 protein. The sample lists 60,000 to 90,000 distinct CDR3 sequences, roughly 31% seen once, with roughly 10% in the top ten. Sample: PBMCs, taken before treatment. Source of these receptors: a female donor with ovarian cancer. CDR3s leave out the opening cysteine and the closing phenylalanine or tryptophan. A D gene is named only where the DNA matches it firmly. For some rows the clone size is stated as once, few or many, or as a class when expanded; others skip it.

d_gene | len | abundance | j_gene | v_gene | CDR3aa
TRBD2 | 14 | many | TRBJ2-3 | TRBV19 | ASSTPRSGRVDTQY
TRBD2 | 14 | - | TRBJ2-1 | TRBV7-3 | ASSSRSGRATNEQF
TRBD1 | 13 | many | TRBJ1-1 | TRBV6-2/TRBV6-3 | ASKKGQVFDTEAF
TRBD1 | 13 | - | TRBJ1-3 | TRBV5-6 | ASSFDRGPGNTIY
TRBD2 | 15 | - | TRBJ2-7 | TRBV9 | ASSVAPSGRAEYEQY
- | 11 | - | TRBJ1-1 | TRBV30 | AWTRGGNTEAF
TRBD1 | 13 | few | TRBJ1-4 | TRBV7-9 | ASSLPTGVNEKLF
TRBD2 | 13 | many | TRBJ2-1 | TRBV6-2/TRBV6-3 | ASTRTSGSYNEQF
TRBD1 | 13 | many | TRBJ2-7 | TRBV27 | ASSFRPDRVYEQY
TRBD2 | 15 | many | TRBJ2-2 | TRBV7-3 | ASSQTGTSGPLGELF
- | 11 | few | TRBJ1-2 | TRBV21-1 | ASSKAPGNGYT
- | 13 | many | TRBJ2-5 | TRBV7-9 | ASSPRSRRGETQY
- | 12 | many | TRBJ2-7 | TRBV20-1 | SARGGGPHYEQY
TRBD1 | 12 | many | TRBJ2-7 | TRBV20-1 | SARSDRVHYEQY
- | 14 | - | TRBJ2-3 | TRBV28 | ASSKPRLRSTDTQY
TRBD1 | 12 | few | TRBJ2-1 | TRBV2 | ASSFRGFGNEQF
- | 10 | - | TRBJ2-7 | TRBV6-2/TRBV6-3 | ATDTTGRKAY
- | 13 | many | TRBJ1-1 | TRBV7-6 | ASSLVKGVNTEAF
- | 13 | many | TRBJ1-3 | TRBV7-2 | ASSRQSNSGNTIY
TRBD2 | 13 | many | TRBJ2-1 | TRBV29-1 | SVEDLLAGGIEQF
- | 12 | - | TRBJ2-7 | TRBV10-3 | ASSYSARDYEQY
TRBD2 | 11 | many | TRBJ2-7 | TRBV29-1 | SVDLAGWGEQY
- | 14 | many | TRBJ2-6 | TRBV5-5 | ASSFWGFAGANVLT
- | 17 | - | TRBJ2-3 | TRBV7-5 | MSVQVAPPPERKGDTQY
TRBD2 | 15 | many | TRBJ2-1 | TRBV6-2/TRBV6-3 | ASSYSTSGDPYNEQF
- | 15 | many | TRBJ2-3 | TRBV12-3/TRBV12-4 | ASSSIQVGGTTDTQY
- | 18 | many | TRBJ1-1 | TRBV5-1 | ASTQAGYWGLWEVGTEAF
- | 12 | - | TRBJ1-2 | TRBV28 | ASSSGGSNCGYT
- | 11 | many | TRBJ2-7 | TRBV10-3 | ASTRDTSYEQY
TRBD2 | 13 | - | TRBJ2-5 | TRBV28 | ASSSLAGGPGTQY
TRBD2 | 11 | - | TRBJ2-5 | TRBV7-6 | ASSLWGGETQY
- | 13 | many | TRBJ2-3 | TRBV19 | ASSEQGIGTDTQY
- | 11 | few | TRBJ1-5 | TRBV11-2 | ASSASENQPQH
- | 12 | - | TRBJ2-1 | TRBV19 | ASTGRGVYNEQF
- | 9 | many | TRBJ2-5 | TRBV5-1 | ASSWGGAQY
- | 15 | few | TRBJ2-5 | TRBV3-1 | ASSQGPDRLYQETQY